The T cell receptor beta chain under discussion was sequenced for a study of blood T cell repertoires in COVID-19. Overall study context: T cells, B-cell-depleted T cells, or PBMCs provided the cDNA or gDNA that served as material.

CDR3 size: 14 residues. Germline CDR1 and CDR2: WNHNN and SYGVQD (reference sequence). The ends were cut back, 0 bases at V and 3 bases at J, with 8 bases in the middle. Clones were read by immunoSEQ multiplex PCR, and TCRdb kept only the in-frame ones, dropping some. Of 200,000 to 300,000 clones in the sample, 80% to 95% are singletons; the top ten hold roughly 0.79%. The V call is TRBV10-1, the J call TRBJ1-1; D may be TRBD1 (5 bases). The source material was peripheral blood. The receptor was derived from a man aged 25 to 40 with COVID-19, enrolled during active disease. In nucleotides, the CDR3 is TGCGCCAGCAGTGAGTCGGGGGGGTACACTGAAGCTTTCTTT. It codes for CASSESGGYTEAFF.